Following are 18 T cell receptor beta chains from one sample sequenced in a study of cytomegalovirus exposure and HLA in healthy donors (dated by TCRdb to the late 2010s). The protocol used for the library was the immunoSEQ multiplex PCR assay. TCRdb obtained this table from immuneACCESS and retained in-frame rearrangements with V and J assigned. These tables miss some clones; where compared with another copy, unresolved V genes account for less than half of the shortfall, and the remainder is unexplained. The sample table contains 200,000 to 300,000 clones; only one count was recorded for 90% of them. In total, the top ten clones hold 3.1% of the sample. Material: PBMCs. The origin of the receptors is a woman between 25 and 40 years old in good health and CMV-seronegative.

V is TRBV25-1 and J is TRBJ2-3, with a weak D call TRBD2 (6 bases). Trimming left V 5 bases short and J 3 bases short, with 15 bases between. Germline loops: CDR1 MGHDK, CDR2 SYGVNS. The CDR3 has 15 residues. The CDR3 sequence is CASSPRRGATDTQYF. CDR3 DNA: TGTGCCAGCAGTCCCCGACGCGGGGCTACAGATACGCAGTATTTT.

The V call is TRBV4-3, the J call TRBJ2-7; D not resolved. In germline, CDR1 is LGHNA, CDR2 YSLEER. CDR3 length equals 15 residues. Trimming removed 0 bases at V and 2 bases at J, with 11 bases between. The CDR3 DNA sequence: TGCGCCAGCAGCCAAGAGGCCTTTTCGCCCTACGAGCAGTACTTC. This gives the protein CASSQEAFSPYEQYF.

The chain uses TRBV11-2 and TRBJ2-1; no firm D call. V lost 1 base, J lost 2 bases, and 12 bases lay in between. This CDR3 region has 16 residues. Germline V gene data show CDR1 as SGHAT and CDR2 as FQNNGV. CDR3 amino acids: CASSLGAPSPYNEQFF. In DNA, the CDR3 is TGTGCCAGCAGCTTAGGTGCGCCCTCGCCCTACAATGAGCAGTTCTTC.

This chain links TRBV5-4 with TRBJ2-1, with TRBD2 identical over 7 bases. Germline-derived CDR1 and CDR2 are SGHNT and YYREEE (reference sequence). Losses at the gene ends were 3 bases for V and 0 bases for J; bases not matched to a gene: 3. The CDR3 extends over 15 amino acids. The CDR3 DNA sequence: TGTGCCAGCAGCTCGCGGGGGAGCTCCTACAATGAGCAGTTCTTC. Residues: CASSSRGSSYNEQFF.

This chain links TRBV6-5 with TRBJ2-7, with D tentatively TRBD1 (5 bases). Between the trimmed V and J ends, which lost 6 bases and 3 bases, there was a span of 15 bases. CDR1 and CDR2 from the germline V gene are MNHEY and SVGAGI. The CDR3 covers 14 residues. The CDR3: CASSPDTSYYEQYF. The CDR3 nucleotides read TGTGCCAGCAGCCCGGACACTTCCTACTACGAGCAGTACTTC.

The chain is built from TRBV4-2 and TRBJ1-1; the D gene is possibly TRBD1 (6 bases). CDR3 length: 13 residues. V gave up 0 bases and J gave up 7 bases, with 9 bases separating them. The germline V gene encodes CDR1 LGHNA and CDR2 YNFKEQ. CDR3 in amino acids: CASSQDGQSEAFF. CDR3 DNA sequence: TGTGCCAGCAGCCAAGATGGACAGAGTGAAGCTTTCTTT.

The V call is TRBV7-2, the J call TRBJ2-7; 8 nucleotides agree with TRBD2. The germline CDR1 and CDR2 sequences are SGHTA and FQGNSA. The J segment lost 2 bases and the V segment lost 0 bases, leaving 12 bases of the junction unmatched. This CDR3 is 18 amino acids long. The DNA of the CDR3 is TGTGCCAGCAGCTTAGCCTCCGTCTTTAGCGGGACCCCCTACGAGCAGTACTTC. It encodes CASSLASVFSGTPYEQYF.

This chain links TRBV27 with TRBJ2-5; D is perhaps TRBD2 (5 bases). Deletions cut 6 bases from V and 5 bases from J, with 19 bases between. Germline CDR1 reads MNHEY; CDR2 reads SMNVEV (reference sequence). The CDR3 spans 15 residues. CDR3: CASSLEPPWRETQYF. Here the CDR3 DNA reads TGTGCCAGCAGCTTAGAGCCTCCTTGGAGGGAGACCCAGTACTTC.

The gene calls are TRBV19 and TRBJ1-5; D is undetermined. The CDR3 has 13 residues. V gave up 0 bases and J gave up 5 bases, with 5 bases separating them. Germline CDR1 reads LNHDA; CDR2 reads SQIVND (reference sequence). The chain's CDR3 is CASSIEVHQPQHF. CDR3 sequence (DNA): TGTGCCAGTAGTATAGAGGTCCATCAGCCCCAGCATTTT.

This chain joins TRBV29-1 and TRBJ2-2; 9 bases are a match to TRBD1. The V gene's germline CDR1 is SQVTM and CDR2 ANQGSEA. The CDR3 has 14 amino acids. Trimming removed 6 bases from V and 3 bases from J; junction bases left unmatched: 5. The CDR3 region has the DNA TGCAGCGTGGGTCGGGACAGGGACACCGGGGAGCTGTTTTTT. Amino acid sequence: CSVGRDRDTGELFF.

The genes are TRBV5-4 and TRBJ1-2, with 9 positions matching TRBD1. This CDR3 has 17 residues. The V and J ends lost 0 bases and 1 base, in that order; junction bases with no gene match: 7. CDR1 is SGHNT and CDR2 is YYREEE in the germline V gene (reference sequence). The DNA for the CDR3 is TGTGCCAGCAGCTTGGAGGGACAGGGTCCTATTAACTATGGCTACACCTTC. It is translated as CASSLEGQGPINYGYTF.

This clone has a handful of counts. V gene TRBV28 combines with J gene TRBJ1-5, with D hard to call. The V gene's germline CDR1 is MDHEN and CDR2 SYDVKM. V shed 5 bases and J shed 6 bases, with 2 bases lying between them. The CDR3 loop spans 10 amino acids. The CDR3 sequence is CASSRQPQHF. CDR3 bases: TGTGCCAGCAGTCGTCAGCCCCAGCATTTT.

The V gene is TRBV28, the J gene TRBJ2-7, with 9 positions matching TRBD1. CDR3 size: 16 residues. Germline trimming cut 6 bases from V and 5 bases from J; bases unmatched to any gene: 14. Germline CDR1 reads MDHEN; CDR2 reads SYDVKM. CDR3 protein: CASSPVQGQGRNEQYF. In nucleotides, the CDR3 is TGTGCCAGCAGCCCCGTCCAGGGACAGGGTCGGAACGAGCAGTACTTC.

This chain links TRBV7-2 with TRBJ2-7; TRBD2 agrees at 11 bases. Germline loops: CDR1 SGHTA, CDR2 FQGNSA. Trimming removed 5 bases from V and 1 base from J; junction bases left unmatched: 7. CDR3 length: 16 residues. CDR3 protein: CASSVGTSGMSYEQYF. CDR3 bases: TGTGCCAGCAGCGTCGGGACTAGCGGAATGTCCTACGAGCAGTACTTC.

This chain uses TRBV6-1 with TRBJ2-2; no definite D call. Trimming cost V 8 bases and J 0 bases, with 10 bases left between them. This CDR3 is built from 14 residues. CDR1 is MNHNS, CDR2 SASEGT, per germline. The CDR3: CASPRDPNTGELFF. CDR3 DNA: TGTGCCAGCCCTAGGGATCCGAACACCGGGGAGCTGTTTTTT.

This clone was picked up one time. The chain links TRBV5-1 to TRBJ2-2; weak D call: TRBD2 (6 bases). Deletions cut 3 bases from V and 2 bases from J, with 14 bases between. From germline, CDR1 is SGHRS and CDR2 YFSETQ. The CDR3 spans 16 residues. The CDR3 sequence is CASSSVGGINTGELFF. The CDR3 region has the DNA TGCGCCAGCAGCTCGGTGGGCGGGATAAACACCGGGGAGCTGTTTTTT.

The V and J genes are TRBV27 and TRBJ1-1, with a possible D match to TRBD1 (6 bases). This CDR3 contains 15 residues. Trimming took 4 bases from V and 0 from J, leaving 12 bases between them. Germline CDR1 and CDR2: MNHEY and SMNVEV (reference sequence). In DNA, the CDR3 is TGTGCCAGCAGTTACCGGGACACTCTGAACACTGAAGCTTTCTTT. This translates into CASSYRDTLNTEAFF.

This chain connects TRBV29-1 to TRBJ1-3, with D unresolved. The V gene lost 2 bases and the J gene lost 0 bases, with 5 bases spanning the gap. Germline CDR1 and CDR2: SQVTM and ANQGSEA. The CDR3 is 13 amino acids. The CDR3 coding sequence is TGCAGCGTTGAACTGGGCTCTGGAAACACCATATATTTT. Translated: CSVELGSGNTIYF. The full variable domain, with the rest looked up from reference TRBV29-1 and TRBJ1-3, is SAVISQKPSRDICQRGTSLTIQCQVDSQVTMMFWYRQQPGQSLTLIATANQGSEATYESGFVIDKFPISRPNLTFSTLTVSNMSPEDSSIYLCSVELGSGNTIYFGEGSWLTVV.